One sample yielded the 19 T cell receptor beta chains listed below, sequenced in a study of T cells after yellow fever vaccination. TCRdb re-called the 5' RACE reads with MiXCR, one entry per CDR3 protein. Found here are approximately 300,000 distinct CDR3 sequences, around a tenth of them singletons; the top ten hold 3% to 3.5%. The sequenced sample was CD4+ T cells sorted from PBMCs, obtained 45 days after the yellow fever booster vaccination. The receptors stem from a man aged 18 to 30 who received the YFV17D yellow fever vaccine.

In this sample, this clonotype turned up a few times. The chain links TRBV9 to TRBJ2-6; D may correspond to TRBD1 or TRBD2 (5 bases each). CDR3 length equals 19 residues. V was clipped by 4 bases and J by 0 bases, with 20 bases between them. Looked up from germline, CDR1 is SGDLS and CDR2 is YYNGEE. CDR3 region: CASSQGPGTGTSGANVLTF. The CDR3 region has the DNA TGTGCCAGCAGCCAGGGTCCCGGGACGGGGACCTCTGGGGCCAACGTCCTGACTTTC.

J is TRBJ2-3 and V is TRBV7-3; 9 bases are shared with TRBD2. The CDR3 spans 15 residues. V dropped 2 bases and J dropped 5; count of bases not matched to a gene: 5. The V gene's germline CDR1 is SGHTA and CDR2 FQGTGA. The CDR3 sequence: CASSLGAGGQDTQYF. CDR3 coding DNA: TGTGCCAGCAGCTTAGGCGCGGGGGGGCAAGATACGCAGTATTTT.

This clonotype was counted at least ten times. The chain combines TRBV4-3 with TRBJ2-3, with TRBD1 matching over 8 bases. Trimming took 1 base from V and 1 from J; bases not matched to a gene: 1. CDR1 is LGHNA and CDR2 is YSLEER in the germline V gene. The length of the CDR3 is 15 residues. CDR3 DNA: TGCGCCAGCAGCCAAGGGGGACAGGGCACAGATACGCAGTATTTT. This translates into CASSQGGQGTDTQYF.

The V and J genes are TRBV18 and TRBJ1-1, with a tentative D call TRBD1 (5 bases). The CDR3 totals 15 residues. Germline CDR1 and CDR2: KGHSH and LQKENI. Trimming took 2 bases from V and 2 from J, leaving 12 bases between them. CDR3 protein: CASSPSTEDNTEAFF. CDR3 sequence (DNA): TGTGCCAGCTCACCATCGACAGAAGATAACACTGAAGCTTTCTTT.

The V call is TRBV6-5, the J call TRBJ2-3; D possibly corresponds to TRBD2 (6 bases). This CDR3 region has 15 residues. V was trimmed by 5 bases and J by 1 base, leaving 13 bases between them. CDR1 is MNHEY and CDR2 is SVGAGI in the germline V gene. CDR3 loop: CASSRAGSRTDTQYF. CDR3 DNA: TGTGCCAGCAGTCGGGCGGGGTCTCGCACAGATACGCAGTATTTT.

This clonotype has a count of ten or more. The chain is built from TRBV3-1 and TRBJ2-2; D is possibly TRBD2 (5 bases). V shed 7 bases and J shed 2 bases, with 11 bases lying between them. CDR1 and CDR2 from the germline V gene are LGHDT and YNNKEL (reference sequence). The CDR3 totals 14 residues. CDR3 sequence: CASTAGINTGELFF. DNA of the CDR3: TGTGCCAGCACGGCGGGTATCAACACCGGGGAGCTGTTTTTT.

This clonotype was counted at least ten times. The chain joins TRBV7-2 to TRBJ2-7; D is possibly TRBD2 (6 bases). There are 15 residues in the CDR3. CDR1 is SGHTA and CDR2 is FQGNSA in the germline V gene. The V end was cut by 5 bases, the J end by 2 bases, with 16 bases between. CDR3 DNA sequence: TGTGCCAGCAGCCCGCGGGGACGAGCGGCCTACGAGCAGTACTTC. Encoded protein: CASSPRGRAAYEQYF.

The chain uses TRBV5-1 and TRBJ2-5; D call uncertain. This CDR3 comprises 12 residues. Trimming stripped 2 bases from V and 4 bases from J, with 6 bases between. Germline CDR1 and CDR2: SGHRS and YFSETQ. The chain's CDR3 is CASSFFRETQYF. In DNA form, the CDR3 reads TGCGCCAGCAGCTTTTTCCGAGAGACCCAGTACTTC.

This clonotype has a handful of counts. The J gene is TRBJ1-5, the V gene TRBV20-1, with D possibly matching TRBD1 (6 bases). Between the trimmed V and J ends, which lost 2 bases and 4 bases, there was a span of 12 bases. CDR3 length equals 14 residues. Per the germline V gene, CDR1 is DFQATT and CDR2 is SNEGSKA (reference sequence). CDR3 region: CSARLGDRNQPQHF. The CDR3 coding sequence is TGCAGTGCTAGACTCGGAGACAGGAATCAGCCCCAGCATTTT.

V usage is TRBV23-1 and J usage is TRBJ2-3, with 7 bases fitting TRBD2. TRBV23-1 counts as an open reading frame of uncertain function. The CDR3 sequence is 15 residues long. The ends lost 0 bases at V and 4 bases at J; junction bases unmatched: 4. CDR3 bases: TGCGCCAGCAGTCAATCCAGGGAGGGAGCAGATACGCAGTATTTT. It codes for CASSQSREGADTQYF.

J is TRBJ2-5 and V is TRBV11-2, with D tentatively TRBD1 or TRBD2 (5 bases each). This CDR3 is 15 amino acids long. Germline-derived CDR1 and CDR2 are SGHAT and FQNNGV. Trimming took off 5 bases at V and 5 bases at J, with 18 bases between the two ends. CDR3 region: CASSPQLGVEETQYF. CDR3 coding DNA: TGTGCCAGCAGCCCCCAATTGGGGGTGGAGGAGACCCAGTACTTC.

This rearrangement joins TRBV7-3 to TRBJ1-4, with unresolved D. CDR1 is SGHTA and CDR2 is FQGTGA in the germline V gene. V lost 7 bases and J 8 bases, leaving 11 bases between the germline ends. This CDR3 is 12 amino acids long. The CDR3 is CASIPEDEKLFF. The DNA for the CDR3 is TGTGCCAGCATACCGGAGGACGAAAAACTGTTTTTT.

This clonotype was detected a few times. The chain has TRBV7-2 and TRBJ1-2; possibly TRBD1 for D (5 bases). V was trimmed by 5 bases and J by 0 bases, leaving 13 bases between them. This CDR3 spans 15 amino acids. From germline, CDR1 is SGHTA and CDR2 FQGNSA. In DNA form, the CDR3 reads TGTGCCAGCAGCCGCGTGGGGGGGTCTAACTATGGCTACACCTTC. Protein product: CASSRVGGSNYGYTF. Full variable domain (missing parts from reference TRBV7-2 and TRBJ1-2): GAGVSQSPSNKVTEKGKDVELRCDPISGHTALYWYRQSLGQGLEFLIYFQGNSAPDKSGLPSDRFSAERTGGSVSTLTIQRTQQEDSAVYLCASSRVGGSNYGYTFGSGTRLTVV.

The chain has TRBV12-3 or TRBV12-4 and TRBJ2-7, with TRBD1 matching 10 bases. The V gene end was trimmed by 8 bases and the J gene end by 7 bases; junction bases not matched to a gene: 11. This CDR3 is 14 amino acids long. In nucleotides, the CDR3 is TGTGCCAGCGGGCCCGGACAGGGGGAAAGGGAGCAGTACTTC. This codes for CASGPGQGEREQYF.

The chain recombines TRBV6-5 with TRBJ2-7; TRBD2 matches at 11 bases. Germline V lookup: CDR1 MNHEY, CDR2 SVGAGI. The CDR3 length is 13 residues. V lost 5 bases, J lost 7 bases, and 4 bases stayed unmatched. In nucleotides, the CDR3 is TGTGCCAGCAGTCTCAGACTAGCGGGGGAGCAGTACGTC. Its translation: CASSLRLAGEQYV.

Ten or more counts support this clonotype. The chain combines TRBV18 with TRBJ2-2; no clear D gene. With 0 bases removed from V and 6 bases from J, the gap between germline ends came to 2 bases. Germline values: CDR1 KGHSH, CDR2 LQKENI. The CDR3 consists of 12 residues. The CDR3 protein is CASSPPSGELFF. CDR3 DNA: TGTGCCAGCTCACCACCTTCCGGGGAGCTGTTTTTT.

The CDR3, as DNA: TGTGCCAGCAGCTCAGGGGGCCTGGACACTGAAGCTTTCTTT. This sequence encodes CASSSGGLDTEAFF. The J gene is TRBJ1-1, the V gene TRBV5-6; 8 bases map to TRBD1. Germline CDR1 and CDR2: SGHDT and YYEEEE. The CDR3 runs to 14 residues. With V trimmed by 3 bases and J by 3 bases, 4 bases remained unmatched.

This clonotype has only a few counts. The rearrangement joins TRBV2 to TRBJ2-3; 8 bases fit TRBD2. This CDR3 has 15 residues. Germline V gene lookup returns CDR1 SNHLY and CDR2 FYNNEI. After removal of 6 bases from V and 3 bases from J, the junction contained 8 bases not matched to a gene. CDR3 DNA: TGTGCCAGCAGGCTAACTAGCGGAGCGACAGATACGCAGTATTTT. Translation: CASRLTSGATDTQYF.

This clonotype has a handful of counts. The chain uses TRBV5-1 and TRBJ2-1; D possibly corresponds to TRBD1 (6 bases). CDR1 and CDR2 from the germline V gene are SGHRS and YFSETQ. The CDR3 is made up of 13 amino acids. Trimming took off 4 bases at V and 8 bases at J, with 13 bases between the two ends. The CDR3 coding sequence is TGCGCCAGCAGCCTAACAGGGCCCTATGAGCAGTTCTTC. Translating gives CASSLTGPYEQFF.